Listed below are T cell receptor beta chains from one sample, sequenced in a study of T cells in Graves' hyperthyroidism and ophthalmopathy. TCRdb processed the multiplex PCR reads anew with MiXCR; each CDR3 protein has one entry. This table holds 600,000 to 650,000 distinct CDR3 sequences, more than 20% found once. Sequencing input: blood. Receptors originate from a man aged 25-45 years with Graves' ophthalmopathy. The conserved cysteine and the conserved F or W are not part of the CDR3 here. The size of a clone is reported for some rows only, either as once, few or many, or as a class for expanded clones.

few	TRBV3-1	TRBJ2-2	ASSQDGLADTGELF
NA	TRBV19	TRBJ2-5	ASSLSGTGVYETQY
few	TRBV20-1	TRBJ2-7	SAPPGSGSIHEQY
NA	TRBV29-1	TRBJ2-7	SVENRGYEQY
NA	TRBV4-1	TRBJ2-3	ASSQDTAWSTTDTQY
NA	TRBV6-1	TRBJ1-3	ASTSGLGNTIY
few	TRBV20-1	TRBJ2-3	SAFPTRDTQY
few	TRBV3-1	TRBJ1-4	ASSQEYGLDNEKLF
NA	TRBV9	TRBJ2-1	ASSVAAGPSYNEQF
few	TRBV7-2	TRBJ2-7	ASSRIPSGGGEQY
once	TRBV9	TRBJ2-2	ASGSQGARWRNTGELF
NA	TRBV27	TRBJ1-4	ASSLSFNEKLF
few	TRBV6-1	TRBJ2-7	ASSGYGSYEQY
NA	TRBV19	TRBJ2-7	ATRDSSYEQY
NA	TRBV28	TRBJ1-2	ASITGGAFDGYT
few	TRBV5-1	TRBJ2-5	ASSWASSQETQY
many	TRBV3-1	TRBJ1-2	ASSQVGGNYGYT
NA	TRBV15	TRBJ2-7	ATSRFPTSGGFYEQY
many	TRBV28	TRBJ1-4	ASSFSGANEKLF
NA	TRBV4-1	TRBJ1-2	ASSQGGAGFYGYT
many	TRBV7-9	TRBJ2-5	ERTSGQETQY
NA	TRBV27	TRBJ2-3	ASSLIPVAGGEDTQY
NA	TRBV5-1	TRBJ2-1	ASSLRLAALGEQF
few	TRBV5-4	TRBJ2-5	ASSLGPGRQETQY
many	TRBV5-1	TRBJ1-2	ASSLEIAGLTNGYT
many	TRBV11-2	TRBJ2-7	ASSPNKRQGRYEQY
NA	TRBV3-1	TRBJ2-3	ASSAGLSTDTQY
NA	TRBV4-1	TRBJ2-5	ASSRYEGQGTETQY
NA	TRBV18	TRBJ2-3	ASSLAEDTQY
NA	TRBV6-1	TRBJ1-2	ASSNSGGIGDGYT
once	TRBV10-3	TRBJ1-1	AISENRAMNTEAF
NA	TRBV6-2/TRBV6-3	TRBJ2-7	ASSYYAGLAGASKGGLEQY
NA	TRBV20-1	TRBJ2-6	SAGANVLT
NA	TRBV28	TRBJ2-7	ASSFPRGENYEQY
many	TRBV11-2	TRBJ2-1	ASSFGQGAQDEQF
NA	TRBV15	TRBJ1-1	ATSRDGGGGAENTEAF
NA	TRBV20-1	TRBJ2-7	SAPSSYEQY
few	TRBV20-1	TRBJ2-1	SALGETPGLAGYNEQF
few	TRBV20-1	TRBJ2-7	SAGLGQGNEQY
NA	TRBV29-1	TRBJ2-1	SVIGGQLNEQF
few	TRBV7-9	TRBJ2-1	ASTSGTAPNEQF
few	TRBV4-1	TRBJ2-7	ASSQEGGQAYEQY
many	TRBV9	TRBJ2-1	ASSPRQGQGDEQF
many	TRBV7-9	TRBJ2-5	ASSSRDRGFGETQY
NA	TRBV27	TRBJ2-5	ASTATSGGETQY
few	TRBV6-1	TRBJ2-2	ASTPGTSGSADTGELF
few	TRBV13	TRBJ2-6	ASRPRDSGANVLT
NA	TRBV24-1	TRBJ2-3	ATSDLTRGADTQY
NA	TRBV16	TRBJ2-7	ASSQSRAGLEQY
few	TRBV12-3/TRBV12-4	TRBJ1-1	ASRSLTVNTEAF
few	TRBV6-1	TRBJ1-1	ASSRKQGAAEAF
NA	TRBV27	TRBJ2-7	ASSLWASGAGEQY
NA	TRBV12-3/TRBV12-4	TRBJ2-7	ASSMGVWGEQY
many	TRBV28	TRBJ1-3	ASSLQGARRNTIY
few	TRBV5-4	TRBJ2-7	ASSSGTHSSYEQY
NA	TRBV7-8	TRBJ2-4	ASSHRDRRNIQY
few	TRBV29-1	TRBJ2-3	SVETADFTDTQY